A selection of T cell receptor beta chains follows, all from one sample in a study of blood T cell repertoires in COVID-19. Libraries were prepared by immunoSEQ multiplex PCR; TCRdb keeps only in-frame clonotypes and omits some of them. The top ten hold 11% of the sample, which has under 110,000 clones, more than 70% seen once. The specimen was peripheral blood. The receptors come from a woman in her thirties with acute or convalescent COVID-19. CDR3s include the opening cysteine and the closing phenylalanine or tryptophan. A D gene is named only where the DNA matches it firmly. Clone size, where shown, is once, few, many, or a class for clones that have expanded.

clone size: NA; V gene: TRBV30; J gene: TRBJ1-4; D gene: NA; CDR3 protein: CAWSPRGGGGKLFF; CDR3 DNA: TGTGCCTGGAGTCCACGGGGGGGCGGAGGAAAACTGTTTTTT
clone size: NA; V gene: TRBV28; J gene: TRBJ2-1; D gene: NA; CDR3 protein: CASKWSDSYNEQFF; CDR3 DNA: TGTGCCAGCAAGTGGAGCGACTCCTACAATGAGCAGTTCTTC
clone size: NA; V gene: TRBV5-6; J gene: TRBJ1-2; D gene: TRBD1; CDR3 protein: CASSLGDREDYGYTF; CDR3 DNA: TGTGCCAGCAGCTTAGGGGACAGGGAGGACTATGGCTACACCTTC
clone size: NA; V gene: TRBV12-3/TRBV12-4; J gene: TRBJ1-1; D gene: TRBD1; CDR3 protein: CASRPGQYTEAFF; CDR3 DNA: TGTGCCAGCAGGCCGGGACAGTACACTGAAGCTTTCTTT
clone size: NA; V gene: TRBV4-2; J gene: TRBJ2-7; D gene: NA; CDR3 protein: CASSQDSTKSSYEQYF; CDR3 DNA: TGTGCCAGCAGCCAAGATTCGACAAAGAGCTCCTACGAGCAGTACTTC
clone size: NA; V gene: TRBV27; J gene: TRBJ1-2; D gene: TRBD1; CDR3 protein: CASSPSPGQGGSGYTF; CDR3 DNA: TGTGCCAGCAGTCCCTCTCCGGGACAGGGTGGATCTGGCTACACCTTC
clone size: NA; V gene: TRBV2; J gene: TRBJ2-3; D gene: TRBD2; CDR3 protein: CASSEFSGGYTDTQYF; CDR3 DNA: TGTGCCAGCAGTGAGTTTAGCGGGGGGTACACAGATACGCAGTATTTT
clone size: NA; V gene: TRBV30; J gene: TRBJ1-3; D gene: NA; CDR3 protein: CAWRMGGSGNTIYF; CDR3 DNA: TGTGCCTGGAGGATGGGGGGCTCTGGAAACACCATATATTTT
clone size: many; V gene: TRBV11-2; J gene: TRBJ2-1; D gene: NA; CDR3 protein: CASSLVASAGQFF; CDR3 DNA: TGTGCCAGCAGCTTGGTAGCATCCGCCGGGCAGTTCTTC
clone size: NA; V gene: TRBV10-1; J gene: TRBJ2-7; D gene: TRBD2; CDR3 protein: CASREGVGEQYF; CDR3 DNA: TGCGCCAGCCGGGAGGGTGTGGGTGAGCAGTACTTC
clone size: few; V gene: TRBV19; J gene: TRBJ2-7; D gene: NA; CDR3 protein: CASSIADSRVYEQYF; CDR3 DNA: TGTGCCAGTAGTATAGCAGACAGTCGCGTCTACGAGCAGTACTTC
clone size: NA; V gene: TRBV5-1; J gene: TRBJ1-6; D gene: NA; CDR3 protein: CASGDSGHGSPLHF; CDR3 DNA: TGCGCCAGTGGGGACTCCGGGCACGGTTCACCCCTCCACTTT
clone size: once; V gene: TRBV27; J gene: TRBJ2-6; D gene: NA; CDR3 protein: CASSPTGISGANVLTF; CDR3 DNA: TGTGCCAGCAGTCCAACAGGGATCTCTGGGGCCAACGTCCTGACTTTC
clone size: NA; V gene: TRBV5-8; J gene: TRBJ2-4; D gene: TRBD2; CDR3 protein: CASSPTSGGIQYF; CDR3 DNA: TGTGCCAGCAGCCCGACTAGCGGTGGCATTCAGTACTTC
clone size: NA; V gene: TRBV2; J gene: TRBJ1-2; D gene: NA; CDR3 protein: CASEIQGQGYTF; CDR3 DNA: TGTGCCAGCGAGATTCAGGGGCAGGGCTACACCTTC
clone size: NA; V gene: TRBV10-2; J gene: TRBJ1-4; D gene: NA; CDR3 protein: CASSPWGGSGTNEKLFF; CDR3 DNA: TGCGCCAGCAGCCCTTGGGGGGGGAGTGGAACTAATGAAAAACTGTTTTTT
clone size: NA; V gene: TRBV11-3; J gene: TRBJ2-1; D gene: TRBD2; CDR3 protein: CASSERGAYNEQFF; CDR3 DNA: TGTGCCAGCAGCGAGCGGGGGGCCTACAATGAGCAGTTCTTC
clone size: NA; V gene: TRBV14; J gene: TRBJ1-2; D gene: NA; CDR3 protein: CASSQGSRGPGKDYGYTF; CDR3 DNA: TGTGCCAGCAGCCAAGGTTCGAGAGGGCCCGGGAAAGACTATGGCTACACCTTC
clone size: NA; V gene: TRBV2; J gene: TRBJ2-7; D gene: TRBD1; CDR3 protein: CASARDRGSDEQYF; CDR3 DNA: TGTGCCAGCGCCCGGGACAGGGGGTCCGACGAGCAGTACTTC
clone size: few; V gene: TRBV7-9; J gene: TRBJ1-6; D gene: TRBD1; CDR3 protein: CASSLVRGNSPLHF; CDR3 DNA: TGTGCCAGCAGCTTAGTCAGGGGGAATTCACCCCTCCACTTT
clone size: once; V gene: TRBV19; J gene: TRBJ1-1; D gene: NA; CDR3 protein: CASSPPGVYRLNTEAFF; CDR3 DNA: TGTGCCAGTAGTCCCCCTGGGGTGTACAGGCTGAACACTGAAGCTTTCTTT
clone size: NA; V gene: TRBV5-1; J gene: TRBJ2-7; D gene: TRBD1; CDR3 protein: CASSWGQGASYEQYF; CDR3 DNA: TGCGCCAGCAGCTGGGGACAGGGGGCGAGCTACGAGCAGTACTTC
clone size: NA; V gene: TRBV18; J gene: TRBJ2-7; D gene: NA; CDR3 protein: CASSPPEQPYEQYF; CDR3 DNA: TGTGCCAGCTCACCACCGGAGCAGCCCTACGAGCAGTACTTC
clone size: NA; V gene: TRBV5-1; J gene: TRBJ1-6; D gene: TRBD1; CDR3 protein: CASSRDRNNSPLHF; CDR3 DNA: TGCGCCAGCAGTAGGGACAGGAATAATTCACCCCTCCACTTT
clone size: NA; V gene: TRBV7-9; J gene: TRBJ1-2; D gene: NA; CDR3 protein: CASSLGQGSYGYTF; CDR3 DNA: TGTGCCAGCAGCTTAGGGCAGGGTAGCTATGGCTACACCTTC
clone size: NA; V gene: TRBV28; J gene: TRBJ1-6; D gene: NA; CDR3 protein: CASRTSGNLHF; CDR3 DNA: TGTGCCAGCAGGACGTCAGGGAACCTCCACTTT
clone size: NA; V gene: TRBV25-1; J gene: TRBJ2-1; D gene: NA; CDR3 protein: CASSDPLSGGVDEQFF; CDR3 DNA: TGTGCCAGCAGTGACCCCTTATCGGGGGGCGTCGATGAGCAGTTCTTC
clone size: few; V gene: TRBV28; J gene: TRBJ1-3; D gene: TRBD1; CDR3 protein: CASSQGTVPFSGNTIYF; CDR3 DNA: TGTGCCAGCAGTCAGGGGACAGTACCGTTCTCTGGAAACACCATATATTTT
clone size: once; V gene: TRBV27; J gene: TRBJ2-2; D gene: NA; CDR3 protein: CASSPHTGELFF; CDR3 DNA: TGTGCCAGCAGTCCTCACACCGGGGAGCTGTTTTTT
clone size: NA; V gene: TRBV7-3; J gene: TRBJ2-1; D gene: NA; CDR3 protein: CASSLSRGNEQFF; CDR3 DNA: TGTGCCAGCAGCTTAAGTCGGGGGAATGAGCAGTTCTTC
clone size: NA; V gene: TRBV28; J gene: TRBJ1-2; D gene: NA; CDR3 protein: CASSLNRGGRTTQIYGYTF; CDR3 DNA: TGTGCCAGCAGTTTGAATCGGGGGGGCAGAACCACACAAATCTATGGCTACACCTTC
clone size: NA; V gene: TRBV9; J gene: TRBJ2-3; D gene: TRBD2; CDR3 protein: CASSVRLAGDTQYF; CDR3 DNA: TGTGCCAGCAGCGTAAGACTAGCGGGAGATACGCAGTATTTT
clone size: once; V gene: TRBV24-1; J gene: TRBJ2-7; D gene: TRBD2; CDR3 protein: CATSAPQGGGYEQYF; CDR3 DNA: TGTGCCACCAGTGCCCCCCAGGGCGGGGGCTACGAGCAGTACTTC
clone size: NA; V gene: TRBV29-1; J gene: TRBJ2-1; D gene: TRBD1; CDR3 protein: CSVNDRGPSSYNEQFF; CDR3 DNA: TGCAGCGTTAACGACAGGGGGCCGAGCTCCTACAATGAGCAGTTCTTC
clone size: once; V gene: TRBV20-1; J gene: TRBJ1-2; D gene: TRBD1; CDR3 protein: CSASPPGQGYNYGYTF; CDR3 DNA: TGCAGTGCTAGTCCTCCGGGACAGGGTTACAACTATGGCTACACCTTC
clone size: NA; V gene: TRBV7-3; J gene: TRBJ2-1; D gene: TRBD2; CDR3 protein: CASSSRGGSGGHNEQFF; CDR3 DNA: TGTGCCAGCAGCTCCCGGGGTGGTAGCGGGGGGCACAATGAGCAGTTCTTC
clone size: NA; V gene: TRBV7-9; J gene: TRBJ2-7; D gene: TRBD2; CDR3 protein: CASSLFSGGDEQYF; CDR3 DNA: TGTGCCAGCAGCTTATTCAGCGGGGGCGACGAGCAGTACTTC
clone size: NA; V gene: TRBV5-1; J gene: TRBJ1-1; D gene: NA; CDR3 protein: CASSSTGTEAFF; CDR3 DNA: TGCGCCAGCAGCTCCACAGGGACTGAAGCTTTCTTT
clone size: once; V gene: TRBV2; J gene: TRBJ1-2; D gene: TRBD1; CDR3 protein: CASRPGQGVYGYTF; CDR3 DNA: TGTGCCAGCAGACCAGGACAGGGGGTCTATGGCTACACCTTC
clone size: NA; V gene: TRBV9; J gene: TRBJ1-6; D gene: NA; CDR3 protein: CASSGHRDSTYSPLHF; CDR3 DNA: TGTGCCAGCAGCGGCCACCGGGACTCCACGTATTCACCCCTCCACTTT
clone size: NA; V gene: TRBV3-1/TRBV3-2; J gene: TRBJ2-7; D gene: TRBD1; CDR3 protein: CASSLWDRDYEQYF; CDR3 DNA: TGTGCCAGCAGCCTATGGGACAGAGACTACGAGCAGTACTTC
clone size: NA; V gene: TRBV5-1; J gene: TRBJ2-1; D gene: TRBD2; CDR3 protein: CASSLGRGAPDEQFF; CDR3 DNA: TGCGCCAGCAGCTTGGGGCGGGGGGCTCCGGATGAGCAGTTCTTC
clone size: NA; V gene: TRBV9; J gene: TRBJ2-2; D gene: NA; CDR3 protein: CASSVHSFNTGELFF; CDR3 DNA: TGTGCCAGCAGCGTACACAGCTTTAACACCGGGGAGCTGTTTTTT
clone size: NA; V gene: TRBV7-2; J gene: TRBJ2-3; D gene: TRBD2; CDR3 protein: CASTREDSGGPPYTDTQYF; CDR3 DNA: TGTGCCAGCACACGGGAGGATAGCGGGGGGCCTCCTTACACAGATACGCAGTATTTT
clone size: NA; V gene: TRBV5-6; J gene: TRBJ2-2; D gene: NA; CDR3 protein: CASSLVGRQVTGELFF; CDR3 DNA: TGTGCCAGCAGCTTGGTGGGTAGACAGGTTACCGGGGAGCTGTTTTTT
clone size: few; V gene: TRBV7-9; J gene: TRBJ1-1; D gene: NA; CDR3 protein: CASTEGGRLAFF; CDR3 DNA: TGTGCCAGCACCGAGGGGGGGAGGCTAGCTTTCTTT
clone size: NA; V gene: TRBV27; J gene: TRBJ2-1; D gene: NA; CDR3 protein: CASSVSRMLEQFF; CDR3 DNA: TGTGCCAGCAGTGTGAGCCGTATGTTGGAGCAGTTCTTC
clone size: NA; V gene: TRBV18; J gene: TRBJ2-7; D gene: NA; CDR3 protein: CASSPQNFEQYF; CDR3 DNA: TGTGCCAGCTCACCACAGAACTTCGAGCAGTACTTC
clone size: NA; V gene: TRBV15; J gene: TRBJ2-4; D gene: NA; CDR3 protein: CATSRDRSETGDIQYF; CDR3 DNA: TGTGCCACCAGCAGAGATAGGAGCGAGACAGGTGACATTCAGTACTTC
clone size: NA; V gene: TRBV7-3; J gene: TRBJ1-1; D gene: NA; CDR3 protein: CASSFTGNTEAFF; CDR3 DNA: TGTGCCAGCAGCTTCACAGGGAACACTGAAGCTTTCTTT
clone size: medium-sized; V gene: TRBV12-3/TRBV12-4; J gene: TRBJ1-2; D gene: NA; CDR3 protein: CASSLQGRDGYTF; CDR3 DNA: TGTGCCAGCAGTTTACAAGGGAGGGATGGCTACACCTTC
clone size: NA; V gene: TRBV6-1; J gene: TRBJ1-4; D gene: NA; CDR3 protein: CASSDGTQATNEKLFF; CDR3 DNA: TGTGCCAGCAGTGACGGGACACAAGCAACTAATGAAAAACTGTTTTTT
clone size: NA; V gene: TRBV5-5; J gene: TRBJ1-1; D gene: TRBD1; CDR3 protein: CASSIGGTGGTEAFF; CDR3 DNA: TGTGCCAGCAGCATTGGTGGGACAGGGGGCACTGAAGCTTTCTTT
clone size: once; V gene: TRBV30; J gene: TRBJ2-2; D gene: NA; CDR3 protein: CAWKSRHPNTGELFF; CDR3 DNA: TGTGCCTGGAAATCGAGACACCCGAACACCGGGGAGCTGTTTTTT
clone size: NA; V gene: TRBV10-2; J gene: TRBJ1-1; D gene: NA; CDR3 protein: CASSESHTVAFF; CDR3 DNA: TGCGCCAGCAGTGAGTCCCATACGGTTGCTTTCTTT
clone size: NA; V gene: TRBV12-5; J gene: TRBJ2-3; D gene: NA; CDR3 protein: CASGLDSDTQYF; CDR3 DNA: TGTGCTAGTGGTTTGGACTCAGATACGCAGTATTTT